This is a list of T cell receptor beta chains from one sample in a study of blood T cell repertoires in COVID-19. Some clones are missing from TCRdb's copy, which holds only in-frame ones; the method was immunoSEQ multiplex PCR. The profile covers approximately 400,000 clones, with about 80% appearing a single time and around 1.1% taken by the ten largest. Input material: peripheral blood. These receptors were collected from a human donor with acute or convalescent COVID-19. The donor label of this sample is uncertain. The CDR3 runs from the conserved cysteine through the conserved F or W. The D gene is left open where the match is weak. Some rows have no size entry. The others give once, few or many, or a class for an expanded clone.

TRBJ2-6	TRBD1	TRBV9	NA	TGTGCCAGCAGCGCTCTGGGACAGCATTACTCTGGGGCCAACGTCCTGACTTTC	CASSALGQHYSGANVLTF
TRBJ1-5	TRBD1	TRBV6-1	NA	TGTGCCAGCAGTGAGGACAGGGCGTGGGATCAGCCCCAGCATTTT	CASSEDRAWDQPQHF
TRBJ1-6	TRBD1	TRBV6-6	NA	TGTGCCAGCACTAGGGTGGGACAGCCTAATTCACCCCTCCACTTT	CASTRVGQPNSPLHF
TRBJ2-7	TRBD2	TRBV29-1	NA	TGCAGCGTTGGGGAGGGGCACGAGCAGTACTTC	CSVGEGHEQYF
TRBJ2-5	TRBD1	TRBV3-1/TRBV3-2	few	TGTGCCAGCAGCACCCGGGACAGCCCTCAAGAGACCCAGTACTTC	CASSTRDSPQETQYF
TRBJ2-1	NA	TRBV27	NA	TGTGCCAGCAGTTCCAGGGGTGGCAATGAGCAGTTCTTC	CASSSRGGNEQFF
TRBJ1-6	TRBD1	TRBV7-9	NA	TGTGCCAGCAGCACCCCAACAGGGGGCTCCTATAATTCACCCCTCCACTTT	CASSTPTGGSYNSPLHF
TRBJ2-5	NA	TRBV7-7	once	TGTGCCAGCAGCTTAGGGGGGGGCGGGGAGACCCAGTACTTC	CASSLGGGGETQYF
TRBJ1-5	TRBD1	TRBV27	NA	TGTGCCAGCAGTCCGAAAGGGACAGGGAACAGACAGCCCCAGCATTTT	CASSPKGTGNRQPQHF
TRBJ1-4	NA	TRBV5-5	once	TGTGCCAGCAGCATCTACAGGGCGGGTAATGAAAAACTGTTTTTT	CASSIYRAGNEKLFF
TRBJ2-5	NA	TRBV7-8	few	TGTGCCAGCAGCTTATGGGGGGGGCGGGAGACCCAGTACTTC	CASSLWGGRETQYF
TRBJ1-2	NA	TRBV11-2	NA	TGTGCCAGCAGCTCGAACAGATATGGCTACACCTTC	CASSSNRYGYTF
TRBJ2-7	TRBD2	TRBV30	many	TGTGCCTGGAGCATCGGGAGGGCGCGTGAGCAGTACTTC	CAWSIGRAREQYF
TRBJ1-4	NA	TRBV29-1	few	TGCAGCGTCTCAGGGAAAAGGGCTAATGAAAAACTGTTTTTT	CSVSGKRANEKLFF
TRBJ1-3	TRBD1	TRBV6-5	NA	TGTGCCAGCCAAGACAGGGGGGCTGGAAACACCATATATTTT	CASQDRGAGNTIYF
TRBJ2-1	TRBD1	TRBV18	NA	TGTGCCAGCTCATTTAGACAGGGGGCTGGGAATGAGCAGTTCTTC	CASSFRQGAGNEQFF
TRBJ1-6	TRBD1	TRBV7-9	once	TGTGCCAGCAGCTTGACAGGGATCGTCGCGTCACCCCTCCACTTT	CASSLTGIVASPLHF
TRBJ2-1	TRBD1	TRBV18	NA	TGTGCCAGCTCACCACGGGAGTTCCTTACAGGGGGGATTGAGCAGTTCTTC	CASSPREFLTGGIEQFF
TRBJ2-3	TRBD2	TRBV29-1	NA	TGCAGCGTTGAGGGACTAGTCGGCACAGATACGCAGTATTTT	CSVEGLVGTDTQYF
TRBJ1-5	NA	TRBV3-1/TRBV3-2	NA	TGTGCCAGCAGCCAAGGGAAGACACTCTATAGCAATCAGCCCCAGCATTTT	CASSQGKTLYSNQPQHF
TRBJ2-5	TRBD2	TRBV7-9	few	TGTGCCAGCAGCTTACAGGGACTAGCGGGAAAAGAGACCCAGTACTTC	CASSLQGLAGKETQYF
TRBJ1-1	NA	TRBV14	NA	TGTGCCAGCAGCCAAAGGACACGGACTTTCTTT	CASSQRTRTFF
TRBJ1-3	NA	TRBV4-1	once	TGCGCCAGCAGCCAAGCTCCAGTTGATGGAAACACCATATATTTT	CASSQAPVDGNTIYF
TRBJ1-1	TRBD1	TRBV11-2	NA	TGTGCCAGCAGTTCGGACAGGGGGCGGTGGGGAGGCACTGAAGCTTTCTTT	CASSSDRGRWGGTEAFF
TRBJ1-1	NA	TRBV19	NA	TGTGCCAGTAGTATGCCCAGGGTAAGCGCTGAAGCTTTCTTT	CASSMPRVSAEAFF
TRBJ1-6	NA	TRBV2	NA	TGTGCCAGCAGTGTACAAGTATATAATTCACCCCTCCACTTT	CASSVQVYNSPLHF
TRBJ2-3	TRBD2	TRBV15	NA	TGTGCCACCAGCAGAGCTAGCGGGATAGCGCAGTATTTT	CATSRASGIAQYF
TRBJ2-1	TRBD1	TRBV11-2	NA	TGTGCCAGCAACTGGGACAGTATAAGGAATGAGCAGTTCTTC	CASNWDSIRNEQFF
TRBJ1-2	TRBD1	TRBV4-1	NA	TGCGCCAGCAGCCAAGTACGAGTGGGACAGGGGAGTAACTATGGCTACACCTTC	CASSQVRVGQGSNYGYTF
TRBJ2-7	TRBD1	TRBV30	NA	TGTGCCTGGGCGGGACAGGGTTCTCTACGGATCGAGCAGTACTTC	CAWAGQGSLRIEQYF
TRBJ1-6	TRBD1	TRBV6-1	many	TGTGCCAGCAGTGGGACCGGGACAGGGGTTTTTCGGGGGAATTCACCCCTCCACTTT	CASSGTGTGVFRGNSPLHF
TRBJ1-5	NA	TRBV6-6	few	TGTGCCAGCAGTTACAGGGAACGGGGGCAGCCCCAGCATTTT	CASSYRERGQPQHF
TRBJ1-2	NA	TRBV10-3	few	TGTGCCATCGGAGTGATGGGGGGGGGAGGCTACACCTTC	CAIGVMGGGGYTF
TRBJ2-1	NA	TRBV28	NA	TGTGCCAGCAGCCCCCGGATGTTCAAAGAGGACAATGAGCAGTTCTTC	CASSPRMFKEDNEQFF
TRBJ1-3	NA	TRBV4-2	NA	TGTGCCAGCAGCCAAGCTGAAGGCAGGTTCGATGGAAACACCATATATTTT	CASSQAEGRFDGNTIYF
TRBJ1-2	NA	TRBV5-1	NA	TGCGCCAGCAGCTTGGCAACAGGCCTACGCTACACCTTC	CASSLATGLRYTF
TRBJ1-1	NA	TRBV27	NA	TGTGCCAGCAGTGAAATTGGCGGTGGGACTGAAGCTTTCTTT	CASSEIGGGTEAFF
TRBJ2-2	NA	TRBV9	NA	TGTGCCAGCAGCGGGGACTACACCGGGGAGCTGTTTTTT	CASSGDYTGELFF
TRBJ1-6	TRBD1	TRBV28	few	TGTGCCAGCAGTTTCCGGCGCCGTACAGGGGCGGGTTCACCCCTCCACTTT	CASSFRRRTGAGSPLHF
TRBJ1-1	TRBD1	TRBV29-1	NA	TGCAGCGGCCAAGACAGGGGGAGATCCCCTGAAGCTTTCTTT	CSGQDRGRSPEAFF
TRBJ1-2	NA	TRBV25-1	NA	TGTGCCAGCAGTGCAGGGTACTATGGCTACACCTTC	CASSAGYYGYTF
TRBJ2-1	NA	TRBV25-1	NA	TGTGCCAGCAGTGAATACCGCAATGAGCAGTTCTTC	CASSEYRNEQFF
TRBJ1-3	NA	TRBV7-2	NA	TGTGCCAGCAGCGCCCGGGACTCCGTCGCTGGAAACACCATATATTTT	CASSARDSVAGNTIYF
TRBJ2-3	NA	TRBV7-2	NA	TGTGCCAGCAGCTTGAGTAGGGGGGATACGCAGTATTTT	CASSLSRGDTQYF
TRBJ2-7	NA	TRBV5-1	few	TGCGCCAGCAGCTTGGTCGGGGGGCTCGTAGACGAGCAGTACTTC	CASSLVGGLVDEQYF
TRBJ1-4	NA	TRBV5-1	NA	TGCGCCAGCAGCCCCTACGGACAGTCAACTAATGAAAAACTGTTTTTT	CASSPYGQSTNEKLFF
TRBJ2-5	NA	TRBV5-1	NA	TGCGCCAGCAGCTTGCCGGGGGAGACCCAGTACTTC	CASSLPGETQYF
TRBJ1-1	NA	TRBV6-1	NA	TGTGCCAGCAGTGAACAAGGGGATCTGAACACTGAAGCTTTCTTT	CASSEQGDLNTEAFF
TRBJ2-7	NA	TRBV3-1/TRBV3-2	NA	TGTGCCAGCAGCCAAGTCGACACCGAGCAGTACTTC	CASSQVDTEQYF
TRBJ1-4	NA	TRBV19	NA	TGTGCCAGTAGTATAGTGTCCAGGGGTGAAAAACTGTTTTTT	CASSIVSRGEKLFF
TRBJ2-3	TRBD2	TRBV5-1	NA	TGCGCCAGCAGCTTGGCGTCGGGGGGGCGGACAGATACGCAGTATTTT	CASSLASGGRTDTQYF
TRBJ2-5	NA	TRBV9	NA	TGTGCCAGCAGCGTACCAGGGGCCGGGGAGACCCAGTACTTC	CASSVPGAGETQYF